The 24 T cell receptor beta chains below come from one sample, sequenced in a study of blood T cell repertoires in COVID-19. Assay: immunoSEQ multiplex PCR; the TCRdb copy retains only in-frame clones and omits some. The profile shows a few hundred thousand clones, 83% of them singletons. The sample comprised peripheral blood. The receptor set was obtained from a woman in her thirties with COVID-19, enrolled during active disease.

V gene TRBV12-3 or TRBV12-4 combines with J gene TRBJ1-2; D not resolved. The V end was cut by 3 bases, the J end by 8 bases, with 13 bases between. CDR3 length: 13 amino acids. The CDR3 nucleotides are TGTGCCAGCAGTTTGAAGGGAGATCTCGGCTACACCTTC. This codes for CASSLKGDLGYTF.

The rearrangement joins TRBV5-1 to TRBJ1-4, with D possibly matching TRBD1 (6 bases). The CDR3 loop spans 16 amino acids. Trimming removed 3 bases at V and 0 bases at J, with 12 bases between. Per germline, CDR1 SGHRS and CDR2 YFSETQ. For the CDR3, the DNA is TGCGCCAGCAGCTCAGGGGCCCTCCCAACTAATGAAAAACTGTTTTTT. Encoded protein: CASSSGALPTNEKLFF. Looking up the rest from reference TRBV5-1 and TRBJ1-4 gives the full variable domain: KAGVTQTPRYLIKTRGQQVTLSCSPISGHRSVSWYQQTPGQGLQFLFEYFSETQRNKGNFPGRFSGRQFSNSRSEMNVSTLELGDSALYLCASSSGALPTNEKLFFGSGTQLSVL.

The chain is built from TRBV5-6 and TRBJ1-1, with D possibly TRBD1 on 5 matching bases. CDR1 SGHDT and CDR2 YYEEEE come from the germline V gene. This CDR3 comprises 12 residues. V gave up 0 bases and J gave up 10 bases, with 10 bases separating them. CDR3 nucleotides: TGTGCCAGCAGCTTGGCCAACGGGGGAGCTTTCTTT. Translated, it gives CASSLANGGAFF.

This clone was seen only a few times. The V call is TRBV4-2, the J call TRBJ2-2; 7 nucleotides match TRBD1. This CDR3 region has 16 residues. V lost 0 bases and J lost 1; bases outside the gene matches: 2. The germline gives CDR1 LGHNA, CDR2 YNFKEQ. Here the CDR3 reads CASSQDRDRNTGELFF. In nucleotides, the CDR3 is TGTGCCAGCAGCCAAGATCGGGACAGGAACACCGGGGAGCTGTTTTTT.

In this sample, this clone turned up a few times. V and J are TRBV3-1 (or the pseudogene TRBV3-2) and TRBJ2-2; TRBD2 matches at 7 bases. From germline, CDR1 is LGHDT and CDR2 YNNKEL (reference sequence). This CDR3 contains 14 residues. Trimming cost V 3 bases and J 9 bases; bases outside gene matches: 7. The CDR3 region has the DNA TGTGCCAGCAGCCAGGGGGGGAGGGCCCGGGAGCTGTTTTTT. The encoded protein is CASSQGGRARELFF.

This CDR3 is CASSNGLAGGPDIDTQYF. For the CDR3, the DNA is TGTGCCAGCAGCAACGGACTAGCGGGGGGCCCGGATATAGATACGCAGTATTTT. The rearrangement links TRBV7-9 to TRBJ2-3; 14 bases fit TRBD2. Germline V CDR1 and CDR2: SEHNR, FQNEAQ (reference sequence). The junction had 12 bases not matched to a gene; V was cut back by 5 bases and J by 5 bases. This CDR3 is 18 amino acids long.

The chain couples TRBV19 to TRBJ2-1, with 10 bases lining up with TRBD2. This CDR3 region has 15 residues. The V segment lost 3 bases and the J segment 5 bases; nucleotides outside the gene matches: 4. Germline V CDR1 and CDR2: LNHDA, SQIVND (reference sequence). The CDR3 region is CASSIRLAGDNEQFF. DNA for the CDR3: TGTGCCAGTAGTATCAGGCTAGCGGGGGACAATGAGCAGTTCTTC. Based on the CDR3 plus reference TRBV19 and TRBJ2-1, the full variable domain is DGGITQSPKYLFRKEGQNVTLSCEQNLNHDAMYWYRQDPGQGLRLIYYSQIVNDFQKGDIAEGYSVSREKKESFPLTVTSAQKNPTAFYLCASSIRLAGDNEQFFGPGTRLTVL.

The chain employs TRBV13 and TRBJ1-6; D might be TRBD1 (6 bases). Trimming cost V 5 bases and J 6 bases, with 14 bases left between them. CDR1 PRHDT and CDR2 FYEKMQ come from the germline V gene (reference sequence). The CDR3 loop spans 15 amino acids. DNA for the CDR3: TGTGCCAGCAGCCCTAGGGACACCTCTAATTCACCCCTCCACTTT. Translating it yields CASSPRDTSNSPLHF.

The genes are TRBV9 and TRBJ2-3; D perhaps matches TRBD2 (5 bases). V was clipped by 0 bases and J by 2 bases, with 10 bases between them. In germline, CDR1 is SGDLS, CDR2 YYNGEE. The CDR3 consists of 15 residues. CDR3 nucleotides: TGTGCCAGCAGCGTAGACGGGGTCCCCACAGATACGCAGTATTTT. This gives the protein CASSVDGVPTDTQYF.

The rearrangement links TRBV4-3 to TRBJ2-5, with D possibly being TRBD2 (5 bases). This CDR3 contains 14 residues. Germline loops: CDR1 LGHNA, CDR2 YSLEER. Trimming removed 4 bases at V and 2 bases at J, with 11 bases between. CDR3 amino acids: CASSPELAQETQYF. The CDR3, as DNA: TGCGCCAGCAGCCCAGAGCTAGCTCAAGAGACCCAGTACTTC.

The V gene is TRBV9, the J gene TRBJ1-5; TRBD1 matches at 10 bases. The CDR3 runs to 14 residues. J was trimmed by 6 bases and V by 2 bases; bases with no gene match: 2. Germline values: CDR1 SGDLS, CDR2 YYNGEE. CDR3 DNA sequence: TGTGCCAGCAGCGTGGACAGGGGGAGTCAGCCCCAGCATTTT. It translates to CASSVDRGSQPQHF.

V gene TRBV27 combines with J gene TRBJ2-1; TRBD2 matches 13 bases. The CDR3 spans 18 residues. V lost 0 bases and J lost 4; bases outside the gene matches: 6. The germline CDR1 and CDR2 sequences are MNHEY and SMNVEV (reference sequence). CDR3 sequence (DNA): TGTGCCAGCAGTTTATCTAGCCTACTAGCGGGAGGGTACAATGAGCAGTTCTTC. This sequence encodes CASSLSSLLAGGYNEQFF.

The chain is built from TRBV5-1 and TRBJ1-4, with D perhaps TRBD1 (6 bases). Germline V lookup: CDR1 SGHRS, CDR2 YFSETQ. This CDR3 is 15 amino acids long. Between the trimmed V and J ends, which lost 3 bases and 3 bases, there was a span of 12 bases. The DNA of the CDR3 is TGCGCCAGCAGCTCGCAGGGGCAAGCTAATGAAAAACTGTTTTTT. Protein product: CASSSQGQANEKLFF.

In the case of this clone: Different DNA sequences within this sample yield the same CDR3. The rearrangement joins TRBV5-1 to TRBJ2-1; 14 bases fit TRBD2. Germline V gene lookup returns CDR1 SGHRS and CDR2 YFSETQ. This CDR3 has 17 residues. Unmatched junction bases numbered 0, after V lost 0 bases and J lost 1 base. CDR3 DNA: TGCGCCAGCAGCTTGGGACTAGCGGGGGGGTCCTACAATGAGCAGTTCTTC. Encoded protein: CASSLGLAGGSYNEQFF.

The chain has TRBV19 and TRBJ1-5; 9 positions agree with TRBD1. CDR1 is LNHDA and CDR2 is SQIVND in the germline V gene (reference sequence). Trimming at V came to 6 bases and at J to 0 bases, leaving 0 bases not matched to a gene. The CDR3 runs 14 residues. The CDR3 nucleotides are TGTGCCAGTAGGACAGGGGGTAGCAATCAGCCCCAGCATTTT. Encoded protein: CASRTGGSNQPQHF.

Worth noting for this clone: The junction does not match germline at one end; this may be a read error. The CDR3: CARSLGGGANTEAFF. CDR3 DNA: TGCGCCCGCAGCTTGGGGGGGGGCGCGAACACTGAAGCTTTCTTT. The rearrangement joins TRBV5-1 to TRBJ1-1, with a possible D match to TRBD1 (6 bases). This CDR3 comprises 15 residues. Germline V lookup: CDR1 SGHRS, CDR2 YFSETQ.

This sequence joins TRBV28 and TRBJ1-5; 7 bases map to TRBD1. V dropped 6 bases and J dropped 15; count of bases not matched to a gene: 5. The CDR3 covers 10 residues. CDR1 MDHEN and CDR2 SYDVKM come from the germline V gene. The CDR3 nucleotides are TGTGCCAGCAGCGACAGGGCTCGGCATTTT. This codes for CASSDRARHF.

CDR3 nucleotides: TGTGCCAGCAGTTTAGCTTCCCTATCACATGGCTACACCTTC. It encodes CASSLASLSHGYTF. This rearrangement joins TRBV28 to TRBJ1-2; the D is unclear. CDR1 is MDHEN, CDR2 SYDVKM, per germline. CDR3 length: 14 amino acids. V lost 2 bases and J lost 6, with 13 bases in between.

The chain recombines TRBV15 with TRBJ1-2, with D unresolved. Trimming cost V 0 bases and J 5 bases, with 16 bases left between them. Germline CDR1 and CDR2: LNHNV and YYDKDF (reference sequence). The CDR3 is made up of 16 amino acids. The CDR3 here is CATSRDRGGIGYGYTF. The CDR3 nucleotides are TGTGCCACCAGCAGAGATCGGGGAGGGATTGGATATGGCTACACCTTC.

The chain links TRBV28 to TRBJ1-4; no firm D call. V lost 7 bases and J lost 7, with 13 bases in between. The CDR3 loop spans 13 amino acids. In germline, CDR1 is MDHEN, CDR2 SYDVKM. Here the CDR3 reads CASIPGLREKLFF. DNA of the CDR3: TGTGCCAGCATTCCAGGTTTACGTGAAAAACTGTTTTTT.

This clone occurred a few times. This sample includes further DNA sequences coding for the same CDR3. The gene calls are TRBV7-9 and TRBJ1-1; D is undetermined. There are 14 residues in the CDR3. V lost 1 base and J lost 4, with 10 bases in between. Germline V gene data show CDR1 as SEHNR and CDR2 as FQNEAQ (reference sequence). CDR3 DNA sequence: TGTGCCAGCAGCTTAGGTGGCGGGAGCACTGAAGCTTTCTTT. Amino acids: CASSLGGGSTEAFF.

CDR3 residues: CASSPPGAGGPNEQFF. In nucleotides, the CDR3 is TGTGCCAGCAGCCCCCCCGGGGCGGGGGGGCCGAATGAGCAGTTCTTC. V gene TRBV5-4 combines with J gene TRBJ2-1; 9 positions match TRBD2. CDR1 is SGHNT and CDR2 is YYREEE in the germline V gene (reference sequence). V lost 4 bases and J lost 7; bases outside the gene matches: 12. The CDR3 runs to 16 residues.

A word on this clone: Other DNA sequences of this sample code for an identical CDR3. The rearrangement joins TRBV2 to TRBJ2-7, with 9 bases lining up with TRBD1. J gave up 3 bases and V 8 bases, and 2 bases lay outside the gene matches. There are 12 residues in the CDR3. Germline V gene data show CDR1 as SNHLY and CDR2 as FYNNEI. CDR3 region: CASRDRVYEQYF. CDR3 in DNA: TGTGCCAGCCGGGACAGGGTCTACGAGCAGTACTTC.

CDR3 coding DNA: TGTGCCAGCAGCGCAACCGACAGATGGACCCCGATGAACACTGAAGCTTTCTTT. Protein product: CASSATDRWTPMNTEAFF. The chain has TRBV9 and TRBJ1-1, with D perhaps TRBD1 (5 bases). V was shortened by 3 bases and J by 0 bases, with 21 bases between the two germline ends. Germline CDR1 reads SGDLS; CDR2 reads YYNGEE. The length of the CDR3 is 18 residues.